This T cell receptor beta chain came from a study of shared clonotypes between healthy human individuals (TCRdb year 2020). The study in broad terms: The cohort included three men and a couple of women between 18 and 49 years of age. For each donor, CD4 naive and CD4 memory were each run on three plates, CD8 naive on two plates, and CD8 memory on one plate. Blood TCR repertoires of five healthy adults were deeply sequenced to estimate repertoire size and the extent of clonotype sharing between individuals. To increase sequencing depth and limit assay-specific biases, TCR repertoire library preparation and sequencing were carried out by different laboratories using diverse techniques. Leukapheresis yielded between about 0.85 and 10 billion PBMCs per donor.

Beyond this particular receptor, the publication reports: The small number of donors limited the genetic and exposure-history diversity represented. Only blood was sampled, and tissue TCR repertoires likely differ from those in blood. Across four donors, around 5% of naive CD4, 3.5% of naive CD8, roughly 2.3% of memory CD4, and 0.3% to 0.45% of memory CD8 clonotypes were shared. Estimated clonotype richness was generally larger for naive than for memory subsets. Higher generation probabilities were observed for clonotypes shared by all four sorted-subset donors than for non-shared clonotypes. Based on pairwise subsampling, the degree of clonotype sharing among donors was expected to be affected by sequencing depth. Incomplete sequencing was indicated by rarefaction of sorted-subset datasets, despite the large sequencing depth.

At the junction V is shortened by 4 bases and J by 4 bases, with 6 bases in between. From the cysteine up to the phenylalanine, the CDR3 has a length of 12 residues. Left in the record is the CDR3 DNA by itself, 36 bases read in frame from the first base. The CDR1 and CDR2 encoded by the germline V gene are KGHSH and LQKENI. Comment on this clone: The antigen it binds to is not known. No base qualities exist here, and no much larger clone lies one base off it. Other DNA sequences in the sample encode the same CDR3.

Donors were healthy HIV-negative adults with no recently reported acute infections or vaccinations. Only Caucasian adults living in Nashville, Tennessee, USA were represented among the donors. Magnetic negative selection was used to enrich CD4+ T cells, after which naive cells were positively selected on CD45RA and the negative fraction became the memory subset. Blood was collected by leukapheresis, and PBMCs were isolated by Ficoll-Histopaque density gradient centrifugation and then cryopreserved in liquid nitrogen vapor phase. Analytical flow cytometry was used to check the purity and quantity of every magnetically sorted T cell population. Each sorted fraction had its genomic DNA isolated and then quantified by UV absorbance on a Nanodrop 2000c. TCR CDR3 regions were amplified from genomic DNA by multiplex PCR using the deep immunoSEQ assay. Extracted genomic DNA from each cell subset was distributed evenly across all wells of several immunoSEQ 96-well plates, and each plate was treated as a replicate. For sorted subsets, each replicate PCR was loaded with 150 to 250 ng genomic DNA, equivalent to 25,000 to 30,000 T cell genomes. The purified libraries were quantified using a Qubit 3.0 fluorometer, sized with a Bioanalyzer 2100, and then quantified again using the KAPA Library Quantification kit. Every immunoSEQ 96-well plate was sequenced on a separate single-read 150-cycle Illumina NextSeq 550 flow cell. In the paper's pipeline: Because the immunoSEQ output held only junctional sequences and lacked quality scores, the filtering could not match the filtering applied to full-length reads. To assign V/J genes and CDR3, sequences were annotated against IMGT germline references using PyIR, a Python wrapper for IgBLAST v1.9. Reads with weak V/J assignments (E-value above 1e-6), missing CDR3, stop codons, out-of-frame junctions, or ambiguous translated residues were removed. V3J clonotypes were defined as sequences sharing the same inferred V gene, J gene, and CDR3 amino acid sequence. To compute the percentage overlap between repertoires, the number of shared unique clonotypes was divided by the size of the smaller repertoire. Repertoire richness was assessed with RTK rarefaction, the Chao1 estimator, and Recon v2.1 estimates of unobserved clonotypes. OLGA was used to compute generation probabilities for all TCRbeta clonotypes that the gDNA method yielded from a few donors. TCRdb re-hosts the immuneACCESS table, in-frame sequences only. Its copies lack some clones; in the studies checked, an unresolved V gene accounts for under half of them, and the cause for the rest is not known. That table supplies the V and J calls and clone size; D and trimming were determined from the DNA. The sample contains 1,500,000 or so clones, roughly 97% of them found a single time. The ten largest clonotypes hold approximately 1.2% of the sample.

The rearranged segments are TRBV18 and TRBJ2-3; too little of a D gene remains to name it. Material for sequencing was naive CD4+ T cells sorted from blood. The cell subset or site label here, explained by the study, means: CD45RA+ positively selected. The TCR sequence derives from a young man in good health. The CDR3 is CASSLGADTQYF. The DNA reads as follows: TGTGCCAGCTCACTGGGTGCAGATACGCAGTATTTT.